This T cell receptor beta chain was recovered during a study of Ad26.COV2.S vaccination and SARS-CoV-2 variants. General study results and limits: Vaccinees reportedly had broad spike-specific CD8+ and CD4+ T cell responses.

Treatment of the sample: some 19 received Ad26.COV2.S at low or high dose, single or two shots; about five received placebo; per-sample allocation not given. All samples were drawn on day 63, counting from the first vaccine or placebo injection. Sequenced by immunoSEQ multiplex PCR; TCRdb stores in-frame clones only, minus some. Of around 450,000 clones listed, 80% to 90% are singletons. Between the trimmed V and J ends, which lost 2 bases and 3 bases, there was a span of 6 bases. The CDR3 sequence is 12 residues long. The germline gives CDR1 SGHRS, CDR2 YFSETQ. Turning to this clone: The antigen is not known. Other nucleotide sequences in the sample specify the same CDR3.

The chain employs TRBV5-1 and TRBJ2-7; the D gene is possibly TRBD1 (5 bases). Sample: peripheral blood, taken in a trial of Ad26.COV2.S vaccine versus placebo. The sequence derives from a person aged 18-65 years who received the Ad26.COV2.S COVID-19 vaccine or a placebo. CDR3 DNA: TGCGCCAGCAGCTTCACAGGCTACGAGCAGTACTTC. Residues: CASSFTGYEQYF.